This TCR beta chain emerged from a study of a mutant IDH1 vaccine in newly diagnosed glioma. Study as a whole: Patients, over weeks 1, 3, 5, 7, 11, 15, 19 and 23, received a total of eight vaccinations.

Time point: week 5, during vaccination. Every vaccination contained 300 ug of the mutant IDH1 20-mer peptide and was paired with topical imiquimod. A note on this clone: Its antigen remains unknown.

V lost 1 base to trimming and J lost 3 bases; unmatched junction nucleotides: 6. The germline V gene encodes CDR1 SGHRS and CDR2 YFSETQ. The CDR3 sequence is 15 residues long. Generated by immunoSEQ multiplex PCR, the TCRdb table keeps only in-frame clones and is missing some. The sample has about 38,000 clones, approximately 78% seen once. Sequencing used PBMCs, obtained from a glioma patient whose treatment included an IDH1 peptide vaccine. The chain uses TRBV5-1 and TRBJ1-1, with 7 positions matching TRBD1. This receptor was identified in a man aged 40-49 years with glioma. For the CDR3, the DNA is TGCGCCAGCAGCTTGACAGGGGATCTGCACACTGAAGCTTTCTTT. Residues: CASSLTGDLHTEAFF. Filled out from reference TRBV5-1 and TRBJ1-1, the complete variable domain reads KAGVTQTPRYLIKTRGQQVTLSCSPISGHRSVSWYQQTPGQGLQFLFEYFSETQRNKGNFPGRFSGRQFSNSRSEMNVSTLELGDSALYLCASSLTGDLHTEAFFGQGTRLTVV.